This T cell receptor (beta chain) is from a study of T cell changes during pregnancy in multiple sclerosis. V was cut by 4 bases and J by 0 bases, with 13 bases left in between. CDR1 and CDR2 (germline): SGHNT, YYREEE (reference sequence). The CDR3 spans 15 residues. The repertoire was sequenced with immunoSEQ multiplex PCR; TCRdb's copy has only in-frame clones and lacks some. Here the sample spans about 48,000 clones, approximately 93% being singletons. V usage is TRBV5-4 and J usage is TRBJ1-1; perhaps TRBD1 as D (6 bases). The sequence was collected from a female donor with multiple sclerosis, enrolled in a pregnancy study. The sample here was CD4+ T cells from peripheral blood mononuclear cells, taken in the first trimester of pregnancy. CDR3: CASSRDGTMNTEAFF. CDR3 bases: TGTGCCAGCAGCAGGGACGGGACAATGAACACTGAAGCTTTCTTT.